These 20 T cell receptor beta chains were sequenced from one sample in a study of regulatory T cells in long-lasting Graves disease. The time point is: newly diagnosed GD, antithyroid drugs for less than 3 months. PBMC-derived RNA was used for the TCR library. For TCR beta, libraries came from iRepertoire HTBI primers and Arm-PCR of CDR3 regions. MiXCR was run by TCRdb on the multiplex PCR reads, yielding one entry per CDR3 protein. The sample yields under 300,000 distinct CDR3 sequences, over 20% seen once. The material sequenced was peripheral blood mononuclear cells (PBMCs), taken at new diagnosis, from a patient treated with antithyroid drugs. The receptors were sampled from a female donor with Graves disease.

With regard to this clonotype: This clone may be a read error of a much larger clone one base away. This rearrangement joins TRBV18 to TRBJ2-7; perhaps TRBD2 as D (6 bases). V was cut by 0 bases and J by 3 bases, with 12 bases left in between. The germline gives CDR1 KGHSH, CDR2 LQKENI. The CDR3 has 15 amino acids. CDR3 bases: TGTGCCAGCTCACCACCGGTGGCGACTAGCTACGAGCAGTACTTC. Translation gives CASSPPVATSYEQYF.

This clonotype was found a few times. At one boundary the junction diverges from the germline segment, which might be a read error. J is TRBJ1-1 and V is TRBV4-1, with a tentative D call TRBD1 (5 bases). Germline CDR1 MGHRA, CDR2 YSYEKL. This CDR3 spans 15 amino acids. The CDR3 sequence: CASSTLRGMNTEALF. In DNA, the CDR3 is TGCGCCAGCAGCACCTTACGGGGGATGAACACTGAAGCTCTCTTT.

The sample holds many counts of this clonotype. V gene TRBV6-2 or TRBV6-3 combines with J gene TRBJ1-1; TRBD1 matches at 7 bases. Germline CDR1 reads MNHEY; CDR2 reads SVGEGT. Germline trimming cut 4 bases from V and 11 bases from J; bases unmatched to any gene: 4. The CDR3 runs to 11 residues. CDR3: CASSSTGVAFF. CDR3 DNA: TGTGCCAGCAGTTCAACAGGGGTGGCTTTCTTT.

This clonotype was observed many times. J is TRBJ2-3 and V is TRBV13; D is undetermined. V gave up 0 bases and J gave up 2 bases, with 9 bases separating them. Germline values: CDR1 PRHDT, CDR2 FYEKMQ (reference sequence). The CDR3 has 15 residues. The CDR3 sequence is CASSLGSGLTDTQYF. In nucleotides, the CDR3 is TGTGCCAGCAGCTTAGGTTCAGGCCTCACAGATACGCAGTATTTT. Full variable domain (rest looked up from reference TRBV13 and TRBJ2-3): AAGVIQSPRHLIKEKRETATLKCYPIPRHDTVYWYQQGPGQDPQFLISFYEKMQSDKGSIPDRFSAQQFSDYHSELNMSSLELGDSALYFCASSLGSGLTDTQYFGPGTRLTVL.

This clonotype has a count of ten or more. V is TRBV20-1 and J is TRBJ2-5; weak D call: TRBD1 (5 bases). CDR3 size: 11 residues. The V and J ends lost 5 bases and 2 bases respectively, with 6 bases between them. Germline V CDR1 and CDR2: DFQATT, SNEGSKA (reference sequence). This CDR3 is CSAGQQETQYF. The CDR3 region has the DNA TGCAGTGCTGGACAACAAGAGACCCAGTACTTC.

V gene TRBV7-2 combines with J gene TRBJ1-3; tentatively, D is TRBD1 (5 bases). Germline lookup yields CDR1 SGHTA and CDR2 FQGNSA. The CDR3 contains 14 residues. Between the trimmed V and J ends, which lost 5 bases and 4 bases, there was a span of 12 bases. CDR3 amino acids: CASSPGGSGNTIYF. CDR3 DNA sequence: TGTGCCAGCAGCCCCGGGGGGTCCGGAAACACCATATATTTT.

This clonotype was found many times. This rearrangement joins TRBV20-1 to TRBJ1-1; maybe TRBD1 (5 bases). CDR3 length: 12 residues. The V end was cut by 4 bases, the J end by 1 base, with 7 bases between. Germline V lookup: CDR1 DFQATT, CDR2 SNEGSKA (reference sequence). The CDR3 spells CSAMTENTEAFF. The CDR3 nucleotides are TGCAGTGCTATGACAGAGAACACTGAAGCTTTCTTT.

This clonotype was found many times. The chain couples TRBV7-2 to TRBJ2-5; D gene unclear. Germline V gene data show CDR1 as SGHTA and CDR2 as FQGNSA. The CDR3 contains 14 residues. The V gene lost 3 bases and the J gene lost 4 bases, with 12 bases spanning the gap. DNA for the CDR3: TGTGCCAGCAGCTTCCTGCCTAACTCAGAGACCCAGTACTTC. This sequence encodes CASSFLPNSETQYF. The variable domain in full, with the rest retrieved from reference TRBV7-2 and TRBJ2-5, is GAGVSQSPSNKVTEKGKDVELRCDPISGHTALYWYRQSLGQGLEFLIYFQGNSAPDKSGLPSDRFSAERTGGSVSTLTIQRTQQEDSAVYLCASSFLPNSETQYFGPGTRLLVL.

This clonotype was observed at least ten times. The V and J genes are TRBV5-6 and TRBJ2-7; D is perhaps TRBD2 (5 bases). Deletions cut 0 bases from V and 5 bases from J, with 18 bases between. The CDR3 totals 16 residues. CDR1 and CDR2 from the germline V gene are SGHDT and YYEEEE. The CDR3 DNA is TGTGCCAGCAGCTTGGTCGGAGTAGGGAGCCTTGACGAGCAGTACTTC. This translates into CASSLVGVGSLDEQYF.

This clonotype was detected ten times or more. J is TRBJ1-1 and V is TRBV27; no reliable D call. Per the germline V gene, CDR1 is MNHEY and CDR2 is SMNVEV (reference sequence). The V end lost 4 bases, the J end lost 6 bases, and 15 bases lay between the germline ends. This CDR3 is built from 14 residues. The CDR3 loop reads CASSSSLGIPEAFF. For the CDR3, the DNA is TGTGCCAGCAGTTCGAGTTTGGGAATCCCTGAAGCTTTCTTT.

In its sample, this clonotype was seen many times. The V gene is TRBV7-2, the J gene TRBJ1-1; 7 nucleotides line up with TRBD1. There are 12 residues in the CDR3. From germline, CDR1 is SGHTA and CDR2 FQGNSA. The V and J ends lost 10 bases and 2 bases, in that order; junction bases with no gene match: 4. Here the CDR3 DNA reads TGTGCCACCTGGGACAGAAACACTGAAGCTTTCTTT. Translated: CATWDRNTEAFF.

This clonotype was counted ten times or more. This chain uses TRBV19 with TRBJ2-2, with a possible D match to TRBD2 (6 bases). Germline V gene sequence: CDR1 LNHDA, CDR2 SQIVND (reference sequence). V lost 6 bases, J lost 3 bases, and 17 bases lay in between. This CDR3 has 16 amino acids. The CDR3 loop is CASSREFPSYTGELFF. CDR3 sequence (DNA): TGTGCCAGTAGCCGGGAGTTTCCCTCTTACACCGGGGAGCTGTTTTTT.

This clonotype was found many times. This sequence joins TRBV11-2 and TRBJ1-2; D not resolved. Looked up from germline, CDR1 is SGHAT and CDR2 is FQNNGV. Trimming pared 5 bases from V and 2 bases from J, leaving 9 bases between. The CDR3 extends over 13 amino acids. The CDR3 loop reads CASSVGLNYGYTF. As DNA, the CDR3 is TGTGCCAGCAGCGTGGGGTTGAACTATGGCTACACCTTC.

At least ten counts were recorded for this clonotype. The V and J genes are TRBV7-3 and TRBJ2-1, with 10 bases that match TRBD2. CDR3 length equals 15 residues. The ends lost 1 base at V and 7 bases at J; junction bases unmatched: 4. In germline, CDR1 is SGHTA, CDR2 FQGTGA. The CDR3 here is CASSLRLAGGNEQFF. Here the CDR3 DNA reads TGTGCCAGCAGCTTAAGACTAGCGGGTGGTAATGAGCAGTTCTTC. The full variable domain, with the rest looked up from reference TRBV7-3 and TRBJ2-1, is GAGVSQTPSNKVTEKGKYVELRCDPISGHTALYWYRQSLGQGPEFLIYFQGTGAADDSGLPNDRFFAVRPEGSVSTLKIQRTERGDSAVYLCASSLRLAGGNEQFFGPGTRLTVL.

This clonotype was counted many times. The rearrangement links TRBV11-1 to TRBJ1-4; D gene ambiguous. This CDR3 spans 13 amino acids. The V and J ends lost 6 bases and 10 bases respectively, with 15 bases between them. The V gene's germline CDR1 is SGHAT and CDR2 FQDESV (reference sequence). The CDR3 coding sequence is TGTGCCAGCAGAAAGAGCGGGGAACGAAAACTGTTTTTT. It is translated as CASRKSGERKLFF.

This clonotype was seen repeatedly, ten times or more. V gene TRBV12-3 or TRBV12-4 combines with J gene TRBJ1-5, with D possibly being TRBD1 (6 bases). V was clipped by 4 bases and J by 4 bases, with 11 bases between them. The CDR3 consists of 14 residues. CDR3 DNA sequence: TGTGCCAGCAGTTATCGGGACACGAATCAGCCCCAGCATTTT. Encoded protein: CASSYRDTNQPQHF.

This clonotype was recorded many times. This rearrangement joins TRBV7-8 to TRBJ2-3; TRBD1 aligns across 7 bases. The germline gives CDR1 SGHVS, CDR2 FQNEAQ. Unmatched junction bases numbered 8, after V lost 6 bases and J lost 2 bases. CDR3 length equals 15 residues. The CDR3: CASSYRGRDTDTQYF. In DNA, the CDR3 is TGTGCCAGCAGTTACAGGGGACGCGACACAGATACGCAGTATTTT.

This clonotype was counted many times. V usage is TRBV5-1 and J usage is TRBJ2-2, with a weak D call TRBD1 (6 bases). Germline CDR1 and CDR2: SGHRS and YFSETQ. V dropped 5 bases and J dropped 3 bases, with 8 bases sitting between them. The CDR3 runs 13 residues. The CDR3 protein is CASSRQDTGELFF. The CDR3 nucleotides read TGCGCCAGCAGTAGACAGGACACCGGGGAGCTGTTTTTT.

V and J are TRBV5-1 and TRBJ2-1; TRBD2 is a possible D gene (5 bases). From germline, CDR1 is SGHRS and CDR2 YFSETQ. The CDR3 length is 15 residues. V dropped 2 bases and J dropped 1 base, with 10 bases sitting between them. The CDR3 sequence: CASSFSTGSYNEQFF. Written as DNA, the CDR3 is TGCGCCAGCAGCTTTTCTACGGGGTCCTACAATGAGCAGTTCTTC. Drawing the rest from reference TRBV5-1 and TRBJ2-1, the complete variable domain is KAGVTQTPRYLIKTRGQQVTLSCSPISGHRSVSWYQQTPGQGLQFLFEYFSETQRNKGNFPGRFSGRQFSNSRSEMNVSTLELGDSALYLCASSFSTGSYNEQFFGPGTRLTVL.

Many counts were recorded for this clonotype. This rearrangement joins TRBV15 to TRBJ1-6; unclear D gene. Germline V CDR1 and CDR2: LNHNV, YYDKDF (reference sequence). The CDR3 has 16 residues. Between the trimmed V and J ends, which lost 3 bases and 9 bases, there was a span of 18 bases. CDR3 bases: TGTGCCACCAGCAGGCAAGGAACAATTACGACTTCACCCCTCCACTTT. This sequence encodes CATSRQGTITTSPLHF.